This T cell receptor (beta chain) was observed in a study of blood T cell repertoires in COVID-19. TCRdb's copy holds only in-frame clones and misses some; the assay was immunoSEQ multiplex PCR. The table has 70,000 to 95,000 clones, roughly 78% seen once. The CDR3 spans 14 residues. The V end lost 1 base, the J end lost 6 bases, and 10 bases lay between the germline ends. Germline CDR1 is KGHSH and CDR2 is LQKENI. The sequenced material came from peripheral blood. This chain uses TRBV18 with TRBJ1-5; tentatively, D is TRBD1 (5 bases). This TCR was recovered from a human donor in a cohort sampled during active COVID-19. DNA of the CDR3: TGTGCCAGCTCACCACAGGGGCCGGGTCAGCCCCAGCATTTT. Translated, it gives CASSPQGPGQPQHF.